There are many counts of the clone carrying this TCR beta chain. Its specificity is unknown. Clinicians diagnosed patients from clinical symptoms, serum thyroxine and TRAb, thyroid ultrasound and orbital computed tomography. These data originate in a study of T cells in Graves' hyperthyroidism and ophthalmopathy. Broader study findings: Ophthalmopathy cases were set apart from stable hyperthyroidism by a 13 V-J model. Ophthalmopathy, which appeared later, was predicted by the model a median about 6 months before onset.

The investigators amplified TCR beta CDR3 regions from RNA transcripts. HTBI primers were employed in a first-round RT-PCR of the TCR CDR3. TCRdb redid the calling of the multiplex PCR reads with MiXCR, one entry per CDR3 protein. The table has some 98,000 distinct CDR3 sequences, approximately 40% seen once. The receptor was derived from a woman in her twenties or thirties with Graves' hyperthyroidism. The sample was peripheral blood or thyroid tissue (not recorded which).

The CDR3 protein is CASSLSWDSLFYGYTF. The CDR3 coding sequence is TGTGCCAGCAGCCTTTCCTGGGACAGTCTATTCTATGGCTACACCTTC. This rearrangement joins TRBV9 to TRBJ1-2; 7 bases fit TRBD1. Losses at the gene ends were 4 bases for V and 4 bases for J; bases not matched to a gene: 13. Germline values: CDR1 SGDLS, CDR2 YYNGEE. This CDR3 is 16 amino acids long.